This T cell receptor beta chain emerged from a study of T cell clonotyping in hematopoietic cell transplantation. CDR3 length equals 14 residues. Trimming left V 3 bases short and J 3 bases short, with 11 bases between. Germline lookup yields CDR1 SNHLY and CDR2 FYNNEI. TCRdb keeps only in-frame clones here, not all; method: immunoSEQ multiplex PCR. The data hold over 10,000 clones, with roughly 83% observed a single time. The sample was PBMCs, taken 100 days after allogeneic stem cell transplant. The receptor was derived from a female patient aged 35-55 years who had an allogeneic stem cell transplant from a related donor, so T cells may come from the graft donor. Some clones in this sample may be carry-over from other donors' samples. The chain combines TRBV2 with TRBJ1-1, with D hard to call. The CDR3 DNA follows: TGTGCCAGCAGTGATTTAGGGTGGGACACTGAAGCTTTCTTT. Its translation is CASSDLGWDTEAFF. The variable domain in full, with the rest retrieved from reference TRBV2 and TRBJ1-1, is EPEVTQTPSHQVTQMGQEVILRCVPISNHLYFYWYRQILGQKVEFLVSFYNNEISEKSEIFDDQFSVERPDGSNFTLKIRSTKLEDSAMYFCASSDLGWDTEAFFGQGTRLTVV.